This TCR beta chain was recovered during a study of spatial heterogeneity in lung cancer. Study results and limitations: The number of expanded tumor alpha and beta chains correlated with mutation number.

CDR3 size: 17 residues. Trimming cost V 5 bases and J 8 bases, with 31 bases left between them. Germline CDR1 is SQVTM and CDR2 is ANQGSEA. Every individual TCR cDNA molecule carried its own unique molecular identifier, which allowed correction of PCR and sequencing errors. One entry per CDR3 protein, called by TCRdb with MiXCR from the 5' RACE reads. Of 24,000 or so distinct CDR3 sequences listed, roughly 9% are singletons. As for this clonotype: No antigen is known for it.

The time point: sample taken at primary tumor resection. TCRs were sequenced from unsorted whole RNA of tumor, nontumor lung or PBMC. V gene TRBV29-1 combines with J gene TRBJ2-7, with D possibly being TRBD2 (9 bases). Source: lung tumor tissue, taken at surgery. The sequence was collected from a male donor with early-stage non-small cell lung cancer. In nucleotides, the CDR3 is TGCAGCGTTTGGGACAGGCAGGGGGTAGCGGGAGAGTTCAAGCAGTACTTC. Residues: CSVWDRQGVAGEFKQYF.